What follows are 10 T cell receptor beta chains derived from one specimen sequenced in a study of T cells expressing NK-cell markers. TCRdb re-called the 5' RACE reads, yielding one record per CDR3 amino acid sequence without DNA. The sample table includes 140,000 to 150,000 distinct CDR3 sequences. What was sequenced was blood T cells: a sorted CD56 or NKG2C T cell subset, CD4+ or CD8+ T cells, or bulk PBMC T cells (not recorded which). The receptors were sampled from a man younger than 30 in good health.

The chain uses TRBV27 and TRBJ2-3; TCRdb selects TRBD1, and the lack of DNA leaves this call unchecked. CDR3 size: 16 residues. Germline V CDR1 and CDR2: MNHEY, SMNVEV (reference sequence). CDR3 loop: CASSLENNPGSDTQYF.

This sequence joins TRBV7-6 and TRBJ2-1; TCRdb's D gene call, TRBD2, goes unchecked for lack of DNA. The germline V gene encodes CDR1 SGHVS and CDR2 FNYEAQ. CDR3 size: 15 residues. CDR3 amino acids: CASSSLDKAGGEQFF.

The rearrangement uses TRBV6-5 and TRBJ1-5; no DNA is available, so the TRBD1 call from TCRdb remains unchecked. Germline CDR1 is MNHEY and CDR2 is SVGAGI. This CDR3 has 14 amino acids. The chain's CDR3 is CASEDSYSNQPQHF.

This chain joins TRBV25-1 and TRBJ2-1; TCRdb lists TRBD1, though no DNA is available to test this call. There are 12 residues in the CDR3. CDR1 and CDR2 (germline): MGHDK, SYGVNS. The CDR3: CASMQGLNEQFF.

The chain's CDR3 is CASSSGGWLFF. The chain is built from TRBV27 and TRBJ1-1; TCRdb returns TRBD1, unconfirmable since there is no DNA. The length of the CDR3 is 11 residues. Germline V lookup: CDR1 MNHEY, CDR2 SMNVEV (reference sequence).

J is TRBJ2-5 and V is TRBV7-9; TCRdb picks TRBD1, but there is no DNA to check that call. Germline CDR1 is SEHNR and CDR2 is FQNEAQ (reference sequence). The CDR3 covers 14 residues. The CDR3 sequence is CASSPEKGAWSQYF.

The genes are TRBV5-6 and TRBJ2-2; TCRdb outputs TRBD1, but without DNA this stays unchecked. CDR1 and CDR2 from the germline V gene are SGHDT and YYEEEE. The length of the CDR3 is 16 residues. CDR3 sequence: CASSIAGTGNTGELFF.

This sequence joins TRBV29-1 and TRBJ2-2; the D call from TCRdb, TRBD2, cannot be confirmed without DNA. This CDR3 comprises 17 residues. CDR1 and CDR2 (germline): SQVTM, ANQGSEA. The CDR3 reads CSVEGAIGGTNTGELFF.

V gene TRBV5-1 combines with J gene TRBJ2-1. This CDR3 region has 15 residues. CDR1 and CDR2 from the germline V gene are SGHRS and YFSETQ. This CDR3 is CASSWGSMAYNEQFF.

The CDR3 loop is CASTPAGGNNEQFF. The chain uses TRBV2 and TRBJ2-1; without DNA, the TCRdb call of TRBD2 cannot be checked. Germline V CDR1 and CDR2: SNHLY, FYNNEI. The CDR3 has 14 residues.